These T cell receptor beta chains were read from a single sample in a study of cytomegalovirus exposure and HLA in healthy donors. The repertoire was sequenced with immunoSEQ multiplex PCR; TCRdb's copy has only in-frame clones and lacks some. Here the sample spans about 180,000 clones, 60% to 80% being singletons. The sequencing sample was made of PBMCs. The receptor source for this set is a man aged 55 to 70 in good health and CMV-seronegative. Both conserved end residues are part of each CDR3. The D gene is left open where the match is weak. Clone size appears in some rows only: once, few, many, or a class for an expanded clone.

. TRBJ1-6 . TRBV27 17 CASSLKAQAPSGSPLHF TGTGCCAGCAGTTTGAAGGCACAGGCACCCTCGGGTTCACCCCTCCACTTT
. TRBJ2-5 TRBD2 TRBV4-1 17 CASSQSSGGRDQETQYF TGCGCCAGCAGCCAAAGTTCGGGCGGGAGGGATCAAGAGACCCAGTACTTC
once TRBJ1-1 TRBD1 TRBV7-9 15 CASSLGQGISTEAFF TGTGCCAGCAGCCTCGGACAGGGGATAAGCACTGAAGCTTTCTTT
. TRBJ2-7 TRBD1 TRBV27 15 CASSPRQGGSYEQYF TGTGCCAGCAGTCCCCGACAGGGGGGATCCTACGAGCAGTACTTC
. TRBJ2-7 TRBD1 TRBV6-5 14 CASSYFYRGHEQYF TGTGCCAGCAGTTACTTTTACAGGGGCCACGAGCAGTACTTC
. TRBJ1-1 . TRBV27 16 CASSALTGIGNTEAFF TGTGCCAGCAGTGCCCTCACAGGGATTGGAAACACTGAAGCTTTCTTT
. TRBJ2-3 . TRBV15 13 CATSRDPGDTQYF TGTGCCACCAGCAGAGATCCCGGAGATACGCAGTATTTT
few TRBJ1-6 . TRBV5-1 16 CASSSGRGEGNSPLHF TGCGCCAGCAGCTCAGGACGGGGGGAAGGTAATTCACCCCTCCACTTT
. TRBJ2-1 . TRBV15 12 CATSPGDDEQFF TGTGCCACCAGCCCAGGGGACGATGAGCAGTTCTTC
. TRBJ1-5 TRBD1 TRBV7-8 16 CASSLGETGLNQPQHF TGTGCCAGCAGCTTAGGAGAGACAGGGTTAAATCAGCCCCAGCATTTT
. TRBJ2-1 TRBD2 TRBV4-3 16 CASSQGLAGGFGEQFF TGCGCCAGCAGCCAAGGACTAGCGGGAGGTTTTGGTGAGCAGTTCTTC
. TRBJ1-4 TRBD1 TRBV19 14 CASSRDRDNEKLFF TGTGCCAGTAGTCGGGACAGGGATAATGAAAAACTGTTTTTT
. TRBJ1-5 TRBD1 TRBV28 12 CASRQGLRPQHF TGTGCCAGCAGACAGGGGTTAAGGCCCCAGCATTTT
. TRBJ1-1 TRBD1 TRBV18 17 CASSPKLTGTGGSEAFF TGTGCCAGCTCACCTAAATTAACCGGGACAGGGGGTTCTGAAGCTTTCTTT
once TRBJ2-1 . TRBV7-6 14 CASSLAPTGNEQFF TGTGCCAGCAGCTTAGCTCCCACGGGAAATGAGCAGTTCTTC
. TRBJ2-5 . TRBV2 12 CASSYRVETQYF TGTGCCAGCAGTTACAGGGTCGAGACCCAGTACTTC
. TRBJ1-1 . TRBV14 13 CASSLVRGTEAFF TGTGCCAGCAGCCTCGTCAGGGGCACTGAAGCTTTCTTT
. TRBJ2-1 TRBD2 TRBV6-6 16 CASTTTSSGGYNEQFF TGTGCCAGCACCACAACTTCTAGCGGGGGGTACAATGAGCAGTTCTTC
. TRBJ1-4 . TRBV5-1 14 CASSLVQGGEKLFF TGCGCCAGCAGCTTGGTCCAGGGTGGGGAAAAACTGTTTTTT